One and the same sample provided the 2 T cell receptor beta chains below, sequenced in a study of T cell responses to AZD1222 COVID-19 vaccine. Method: immunoSEQ multiplex PCR; TCRdb's copy keeps in-frame clones and lacks some. In the table there are about 180,000 clones, 75% to 90% of which are singletons. Specimen: peripheral blood, collected 28 days after the second dose of the MenACWY control vaccine. The source of these receptors is an adult who received the MenACWY meningococcal vaccine as a control.

The chain uses TRBV4-3 and TRBJ2-3, with D unclear. Germline loops: CDR1 LGHNA, CDR2 YSLEER. The V end lost 0 bases, the J end lost 0 bases, and 13 bases lay between the germline ends. The CDR3 covers 17 residues. CDR3 in DNA: TGCGCCAGCAGCCAAGATTTTAGGGCCTCTAGCACAGATACGCAGTATTTT. It encodes CASSQDFRASSTDTQYF.

This clone was recorded once. The DNA of the CDR3 is TGTGCCAGCAGCCCGGGTGAAAAACTGTTTTTT. Translation: CASSPGEKLFF. The chain combines TRBV2 with TRBJ1-4; D is ambiguous. Germline V gives CDR1 SNHLY, CDR2 FYNNEI. There are 11 residues in the CDR3. V was clipped by 6 bases and J by 7 bases, with 6 bases between them.